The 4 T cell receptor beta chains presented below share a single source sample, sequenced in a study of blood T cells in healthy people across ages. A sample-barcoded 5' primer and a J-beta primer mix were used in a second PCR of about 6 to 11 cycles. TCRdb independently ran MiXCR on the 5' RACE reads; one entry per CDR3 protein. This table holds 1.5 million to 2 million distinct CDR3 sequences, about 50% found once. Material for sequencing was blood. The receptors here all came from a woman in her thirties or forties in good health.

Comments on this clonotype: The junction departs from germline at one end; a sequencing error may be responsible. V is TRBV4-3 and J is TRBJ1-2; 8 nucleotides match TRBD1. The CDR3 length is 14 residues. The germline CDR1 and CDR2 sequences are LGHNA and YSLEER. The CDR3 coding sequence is TGCGCCAGCAGCCGGTCAGGGGGCGCATCTGGCTACATCTTC. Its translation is CASSRSGGASGYIF.

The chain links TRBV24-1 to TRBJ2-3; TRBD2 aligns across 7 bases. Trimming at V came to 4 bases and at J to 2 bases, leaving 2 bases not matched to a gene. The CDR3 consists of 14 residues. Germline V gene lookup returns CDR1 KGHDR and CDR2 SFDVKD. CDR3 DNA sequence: TGTGCCACCAGTGAGGGGGACTACACAGATACGCAGTATTTT. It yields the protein CATSEGDYTDTQYF.

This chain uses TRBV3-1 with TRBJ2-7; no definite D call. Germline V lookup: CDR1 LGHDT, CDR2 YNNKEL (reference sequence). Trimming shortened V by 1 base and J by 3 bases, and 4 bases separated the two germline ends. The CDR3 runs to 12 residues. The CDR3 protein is CASSQVIYEQYF. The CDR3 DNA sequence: TGTGCCAGCAGCCAAGTTATCTACGAGCAGTACTTC.

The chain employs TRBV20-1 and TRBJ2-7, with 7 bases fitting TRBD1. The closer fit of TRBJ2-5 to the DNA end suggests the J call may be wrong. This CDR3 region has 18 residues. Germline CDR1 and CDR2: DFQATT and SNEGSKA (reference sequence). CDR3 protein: CSARDSRFRTQGTETQYF. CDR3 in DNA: TGCAGTGCTAGAGATTCCCGCTTTAGAACACAGGGGACGGAGACCCAGTACTTC.